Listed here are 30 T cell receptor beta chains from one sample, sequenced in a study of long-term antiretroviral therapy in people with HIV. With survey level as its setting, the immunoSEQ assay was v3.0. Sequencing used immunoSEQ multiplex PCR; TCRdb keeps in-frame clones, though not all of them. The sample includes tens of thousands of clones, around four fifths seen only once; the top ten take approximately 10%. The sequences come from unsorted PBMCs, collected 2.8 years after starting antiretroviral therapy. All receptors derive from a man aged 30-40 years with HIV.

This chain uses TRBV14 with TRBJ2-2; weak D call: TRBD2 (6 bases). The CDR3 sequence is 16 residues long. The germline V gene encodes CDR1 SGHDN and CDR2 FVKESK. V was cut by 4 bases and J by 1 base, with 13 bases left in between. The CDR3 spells CASSLGLTRNTGELFF. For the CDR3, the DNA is TGTGCCAGCAGCCTTGGACTGACTAGGAACACCGGGGAGCTGTTTTTT. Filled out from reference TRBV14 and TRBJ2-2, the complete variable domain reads EAGVTQFPSHSVIEKGQTVTLRCDPISGHDNLYWYRRVMGKEIKFLLHFVKESKQDESGMPNNRFLAERTGGTYSTLKVQPAELEDSGVYFCASSLGLTRNTGELFFGEGSRLTVL.

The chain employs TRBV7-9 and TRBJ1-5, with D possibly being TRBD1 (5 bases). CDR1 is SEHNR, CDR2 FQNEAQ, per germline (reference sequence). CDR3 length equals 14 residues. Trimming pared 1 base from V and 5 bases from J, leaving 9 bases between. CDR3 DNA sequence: TGTGCCAGCAGCTTAGGGGCGGGGGATCAGCCCCAGCATTTT. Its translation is CASSLGAGDQPQHF.

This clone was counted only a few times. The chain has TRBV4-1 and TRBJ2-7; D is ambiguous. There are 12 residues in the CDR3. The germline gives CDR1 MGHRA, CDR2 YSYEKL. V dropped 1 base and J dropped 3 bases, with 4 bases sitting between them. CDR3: CASSQVGYEQYF. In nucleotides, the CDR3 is TGCGCCAGCAGCCAAGTGGGCTACGAGCAGTACTTC.

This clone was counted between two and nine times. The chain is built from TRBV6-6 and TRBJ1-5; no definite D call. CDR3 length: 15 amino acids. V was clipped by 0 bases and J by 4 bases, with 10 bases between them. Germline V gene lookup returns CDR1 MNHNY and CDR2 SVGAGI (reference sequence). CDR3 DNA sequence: TGTGCCAGCAGTTACTCGAGTGGTGGGAATCAGCCCCAGCATTTT. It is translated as CASSYSSGGNQPQHF.

CDR3 nucleotides: TGTGCCAGCAGCTCGGACCCGGGGCTCCAAGAGACCCAGTACTTC. As protein: CASSSDPGLQETQYF. The chain uses TRBV7-8 and TRBJ2-5; tentatively, D is TRBD1 or TRBD2 (5 bases each). V was pared by 4 bases and J by 1 base, with 13 bases between. This CDR3 is built from 15 residues. Germline V lookup: CDR1 SGHVS, CDR2 FQNEAQ.

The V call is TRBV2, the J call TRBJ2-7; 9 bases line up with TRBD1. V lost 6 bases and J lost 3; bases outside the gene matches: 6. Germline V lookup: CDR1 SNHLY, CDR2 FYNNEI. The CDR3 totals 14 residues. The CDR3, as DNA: TGTGCCAGCAGCCTACAGGGGGCGGGCTACGAGCAGTACTTC. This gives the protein CASSLQGAGYEQYF.

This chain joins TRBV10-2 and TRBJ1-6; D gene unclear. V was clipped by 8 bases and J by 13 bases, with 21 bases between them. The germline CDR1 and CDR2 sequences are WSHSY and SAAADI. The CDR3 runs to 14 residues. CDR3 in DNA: TGCGCCAGCCATTACTCGGCGGGGATGTGGCCCCTCCACTTT. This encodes CASHYSAGMWPLHF.

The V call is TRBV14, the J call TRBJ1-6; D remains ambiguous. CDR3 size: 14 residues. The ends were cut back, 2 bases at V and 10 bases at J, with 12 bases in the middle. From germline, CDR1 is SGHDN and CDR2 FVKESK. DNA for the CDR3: TGTGCCAGCAGCCAAAATTTTGACCGGTCACCCCTCCACTTT. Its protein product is CASSQNFDRSPLHF.

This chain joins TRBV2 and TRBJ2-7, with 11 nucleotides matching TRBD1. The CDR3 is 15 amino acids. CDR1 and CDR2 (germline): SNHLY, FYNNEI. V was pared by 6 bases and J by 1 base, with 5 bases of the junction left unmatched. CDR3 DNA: TGTGCCAGCAGGAGGGGGACAGGGGGATCCTACGAGCAGTACTTC. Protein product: CASRRGTGGSYEQYF.

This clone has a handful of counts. As DNA, the CDR3 is TGTGCCAGCAGTCCAACCTTACAGGGGCGGCTCCACTTT. Protein product: CASSPTLQGRLHF. V is TRBV6-5 and J is TRBJ1-6; 7 bases line up with TRBD1. Germline V gene sequence: CDR1 MNHEY, CDR2 SVGAGI. V trimming: 5 bases; J trimming: 16 bases; junction bases outside the gene matches: 11. The CDR3 runs 13 residues.

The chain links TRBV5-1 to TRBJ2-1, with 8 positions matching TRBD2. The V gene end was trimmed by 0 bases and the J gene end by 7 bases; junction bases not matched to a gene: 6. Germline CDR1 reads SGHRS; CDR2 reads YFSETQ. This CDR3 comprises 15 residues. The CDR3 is CASSLGLAGANEQFF. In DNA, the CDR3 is TGCGCCAGCAGCTTGGGGCTAGCGGGCGCAAATGAGCAGTTCTTC.

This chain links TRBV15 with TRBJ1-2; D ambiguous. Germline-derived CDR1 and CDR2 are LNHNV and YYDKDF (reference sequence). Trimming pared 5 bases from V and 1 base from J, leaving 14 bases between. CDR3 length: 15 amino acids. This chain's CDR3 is CATSAPRNSNYGYTF. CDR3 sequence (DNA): TGTGCCACCAGCGCCCCCCGAAACAGTAACTATGGCTACACCTTC.

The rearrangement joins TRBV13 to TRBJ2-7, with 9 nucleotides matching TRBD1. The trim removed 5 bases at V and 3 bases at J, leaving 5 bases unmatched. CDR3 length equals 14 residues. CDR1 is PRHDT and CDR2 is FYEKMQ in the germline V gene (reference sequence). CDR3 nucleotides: TGTGCCAGCAGCCACCAGGACAGGGGCTACGAGCAGTACTTC. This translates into CASSHQDRGYEQYF.

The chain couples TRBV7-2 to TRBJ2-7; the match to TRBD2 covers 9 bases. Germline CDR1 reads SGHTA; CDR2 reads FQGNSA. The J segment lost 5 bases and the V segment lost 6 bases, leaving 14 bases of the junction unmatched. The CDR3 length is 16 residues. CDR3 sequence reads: CASSQRASGTYHEQYF. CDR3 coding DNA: TGTGCCAGCAGTCAAAGAGCTAGCGGGACCTACCACGAGCAGTACTTC. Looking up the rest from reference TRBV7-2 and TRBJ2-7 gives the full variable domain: GAGVSQSPSNKVTEKGKDVELRCDPISGHTALYWYRQSLGQGLEFLIYFQGNSAPDKSGLPSDRFSAERTGGSVSTLTIQRTQQEDSAVYLCASSQRASGTYHEQYFGPGTRLTVT.

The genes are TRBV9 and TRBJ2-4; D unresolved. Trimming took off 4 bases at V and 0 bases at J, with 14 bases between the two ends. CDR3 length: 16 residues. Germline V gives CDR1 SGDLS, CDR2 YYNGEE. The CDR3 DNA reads TGTGCCAGCAGCTCCGATCTGAGCCTAGCCAAAAACATTCAGTACTTC. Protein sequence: CASSSDLSLAKNIQYF.

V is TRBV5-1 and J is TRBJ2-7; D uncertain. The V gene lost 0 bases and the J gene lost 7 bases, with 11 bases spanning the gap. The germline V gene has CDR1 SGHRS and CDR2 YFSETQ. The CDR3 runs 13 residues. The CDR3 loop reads CASSLEPLREQYF. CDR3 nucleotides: TGCGCCAGCAGCTTGGAACCCCTGAGGGAGCAGTACTTC.

CDR3 in amino acids: CASSPPWPTVGELFF. In DNA form, the CDR3 reads TGTGCCAGCAGCCCGCCCTGGCCAACGGTGGGGGAGCTGTTTTTT. This chain uses TRBV7-9 with TRBJ2-2; unclear D gene. Germline CDR1 reads SEHNR; CDR2 reads FQNEAQ (reference sequence). Trimming pared 5 bases from V and 8 bases from J, leaving 18 bases between. The CDR3 is 15 amino acids.

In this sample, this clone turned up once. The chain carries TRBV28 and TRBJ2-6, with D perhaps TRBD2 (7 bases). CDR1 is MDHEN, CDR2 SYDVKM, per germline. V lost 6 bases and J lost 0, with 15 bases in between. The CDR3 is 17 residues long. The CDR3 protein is CASRLGGVSSGANVLTF. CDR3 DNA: TGTGCCAGCAGGTTAGGGGGGGTGAGCTCTGGGGCCAACGTCCTGACTTTC.

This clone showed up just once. In nucleotides, the CDR3 is TGTGCCAGCAGTTTATACACTGAAGCTTTCTTT. Its protein product is CASSLYTEAFF. The chain employs TRBV28 and TRBJ1-1; the D is unclear. V was pared by 1 base and J by 3 bases, with 0 bases between. The CDR3 runs to 11 residues. Germline V gene lookup returns CDR1 MDHEN and CDR2 SYDVKM. Using reference TRBV28 and TRBJ1-1 for the parts outside the CDR3, the full variable domain is DVKVTQSSRYLVKRTGEKVFLECVQDMDHENMFWYRQDPGLGLRLIYFSYDVKMKEKGDIPEGYSVSREKKERFSLILESASTNQTSMYLCASSLYTEAFFGQGTRLTVV.

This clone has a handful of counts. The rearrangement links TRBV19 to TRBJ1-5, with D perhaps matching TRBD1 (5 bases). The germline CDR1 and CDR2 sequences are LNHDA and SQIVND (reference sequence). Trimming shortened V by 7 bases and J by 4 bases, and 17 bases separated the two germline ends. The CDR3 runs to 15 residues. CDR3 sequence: CASIFRGGLNQPQHF. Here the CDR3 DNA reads TGTGCCAGTATCTTCCGGGGGGGATTAAATCAGCCCCAGCATTTT.

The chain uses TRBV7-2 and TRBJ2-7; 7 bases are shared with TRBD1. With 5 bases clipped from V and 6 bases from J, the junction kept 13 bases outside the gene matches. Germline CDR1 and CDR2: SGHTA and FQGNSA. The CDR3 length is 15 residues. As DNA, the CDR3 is TGTGCCAGCAGCAGCCCGGGACAGCGACACGGCGAGCAGTACTTC. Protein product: CASSSPGQRHGEQYF. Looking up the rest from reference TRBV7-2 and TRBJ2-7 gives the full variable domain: GAGVSQSPSNKVTEKGKDVELRCDPISGHTALYWYRQSLGQGLEFLIYFQGNSAPDKSGLPSDRFSAERTGGSVSTLTIQRTQQEDSAVYLCASSSPGQRHGEQYFGPGTRLTVT.

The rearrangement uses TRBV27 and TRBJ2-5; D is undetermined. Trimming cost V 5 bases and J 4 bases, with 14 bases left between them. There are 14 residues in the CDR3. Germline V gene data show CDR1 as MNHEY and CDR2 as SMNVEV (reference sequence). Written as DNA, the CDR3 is TGTGCCAGCAGTCTAAGAAGGACGGGAGAGACCCAGTACTTC. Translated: CASSLRRTGETQYF.

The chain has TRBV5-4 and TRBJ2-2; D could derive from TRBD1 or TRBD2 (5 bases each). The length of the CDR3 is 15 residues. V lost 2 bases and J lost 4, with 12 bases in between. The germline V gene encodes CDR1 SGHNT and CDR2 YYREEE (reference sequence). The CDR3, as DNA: TGTGCCAGCAGCTTTGACAGTGCGGGCACCGGGGAGCTGTTTTTT. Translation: CASSFDSAGTGELFF.

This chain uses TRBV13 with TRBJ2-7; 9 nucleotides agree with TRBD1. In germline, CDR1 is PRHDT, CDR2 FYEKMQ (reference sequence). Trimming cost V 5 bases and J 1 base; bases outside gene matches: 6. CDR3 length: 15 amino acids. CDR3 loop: CASSAGQGSSYEQYF. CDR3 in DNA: TGTGCCAGCAGCGCGGGACAGGGCTCATCCTACGAGCAGTACTTC.

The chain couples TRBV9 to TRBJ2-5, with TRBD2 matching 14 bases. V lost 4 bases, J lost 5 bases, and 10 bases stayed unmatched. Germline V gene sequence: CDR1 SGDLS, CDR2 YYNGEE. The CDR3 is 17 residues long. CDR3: CASSPRGLAGAWETQYF. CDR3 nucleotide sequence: TGTGCCAGCAGCCCCCGGGGACTAGCGGGAGCCTGGGAGACCCAGTACTTC.

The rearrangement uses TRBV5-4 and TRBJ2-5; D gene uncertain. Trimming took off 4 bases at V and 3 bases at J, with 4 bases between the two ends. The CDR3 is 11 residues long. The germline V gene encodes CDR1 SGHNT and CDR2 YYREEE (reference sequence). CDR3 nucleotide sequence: TGTGCCAGCAGCCTTAAAGAGACCCAGTACTTC. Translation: CASSLKETQYF.

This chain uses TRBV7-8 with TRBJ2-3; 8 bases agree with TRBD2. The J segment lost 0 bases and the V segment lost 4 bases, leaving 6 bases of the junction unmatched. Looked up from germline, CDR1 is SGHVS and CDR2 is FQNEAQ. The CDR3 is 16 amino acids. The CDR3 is CASSSLGTRSTDTQYF. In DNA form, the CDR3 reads TGTGCCAGCAGCTCCCTCGGGACTAGGAGCACAGATACGCAGTATTTT.

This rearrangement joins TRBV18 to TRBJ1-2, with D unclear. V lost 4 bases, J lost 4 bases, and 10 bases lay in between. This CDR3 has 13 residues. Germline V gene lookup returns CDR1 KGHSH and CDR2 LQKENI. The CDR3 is CASSHTQPYGYTF. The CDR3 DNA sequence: TGTGCCAGCTCACATACTCAGCCCTATGGCTACACCTTC.

The CDR3 nucleotides are TGTGCCAGCAGTCCGCTCGACAGGGCGAGGACTGAAGCTTTCTTT. This codes for CASSPLDRARTEAFF. The V call is TRBV27, the J call TRBJ1-1; 7 positions agree with TRBD1. The V gene end was trimmed by 5 bases and the J gene end by 5 bases; junction bases not matched to a gene: 11. Per germline, CDR1 MNHEY and CDR2 SMNVEV (reference sequence). CDR3 length equals 15 residues.

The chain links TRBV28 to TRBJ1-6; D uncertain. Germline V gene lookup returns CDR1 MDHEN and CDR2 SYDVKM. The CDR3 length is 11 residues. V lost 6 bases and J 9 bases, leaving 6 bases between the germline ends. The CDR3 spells CASSVGSPLHF. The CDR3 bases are TGTGCCAGCAGCGTGGGTTCACCCCTCCACTTT.